This T cell receptor beta chain was sequenced during a study of shared clonotypes between healthy human individuals. Profiled with immunoSEQ multiplex PCR; TCRdb holds only in-frame clones, not every one. The repertoire includes roughly 1 million clones, 70% to 80% of them detected once, and approximately 1.5% sits in the top ten. The junction had 4 bases not matched to a gene; V was cut back by 5 bases and J by 6 bases. The CDR3 covers 14 residues. Germline V gene sequence: CDR1 MNHNS, CDR2 SASEGT. Source material: memory CD4+ T cells sorted from blood. The subset is: CD45RA-negative fraction. This clonotype originated in a man younger than 35 in good health. The chain links TRBV6-1 to TRBJ1-6, with TRBD1 matching 7 bases. In nucleotides, the CDR3 is TGTGCCAGCAGTTCGCAGGGGGGTAATTCACCCCTCCACTTT. It encodes CASSSQGGNSPLHF.